Listed below are T cell receptor beta chains from one sample, sequenced in a study of T cell clones after liver transplantation. Libraries were prepared by immunoSEQ multiplex PCR; TCRdb keeps only in-frame clonotypes and omits some of them. The sample holds tens of thousands of clones, less than 90% seen once. The sample consisted of CD8+ T cells from blood, taken 12 months after liver transplant. These receptors came from a human patient who received a liver transplant. Part of the T cell pool may stem from the graft donor. Both conserved end residues are part of each CDR3. D genes are given only for firm matches. Size is omitted from some rows. Given values are once, few, many or a class for expanded clones.

v_call: TRBV6-1
clone_size: .
d_call: .
j_call: TRBJ2-1
cdr3_aa: CAIKGVWVNEQFF
cdr3_nt: TGTGCCATTAAAGGGGTTTGGGTCAATGAGCAGTTCTTC

v_call: TRBV7-9
clone_size: .
d_call: TRBD1
j_call: TRBJ2-3
cdr3_aa: CASSSNRGKDTQYF
cdr3_nt: TGTGCCAGCAGCTCCAACAGGGGTAAAGATACGCAGTATTTT

v_call: TRBV27
clone_size: .
d_call: .
j_call: TRBJ1-5
cdr3_aa: CASSLGASGGSPQHF
cdr3_nt: TGTGCCAGCAGTTTAGGGGCAAGCGGTGGGTCGCCCCAGCATTTT

v_call: TRBV11-2
clone_size: few
d_call: .
j_call: TRBJ1-5
cdr3_aa: CASSLNQPQHF
cdr3_nt: TGTGCCAGCAGCTTAAATCAGCCCCAGCATTTT

v_call: TRBV5-4
clone_size: once
d_call: .
j_call: TRBJ1-1
cdr3_aa: CASSSSGGGNTEAFF
cdr3_nt: TGTGCCAGCAGCTCCTCGGGCGGGGGAAACACTGAAGCTTTCTTT

v_call: TRBV27
clone_size: .
d_call: TRBD2
j_call: TRBJ2-3
cdr3_aa: CASSVLAGGILDTQYF
cdr3_nt: TGTGCCAGCAGTGTTTTGGCGGGAGGGATACTAGATACGCAGTATTTT

v_call: TRBV28
clone_size: .
d_call: TRBD1
j_call: TRBJ2-2
cdr3_aa: CASVKDRPFTGELFF
cdr3_nt: TGTGCCAGCGTTAAGGACAGGCCTTTCACCGGGGAGCTGTTTTTT

v_call: TRBV6-1
clone_size: .
d_call: .
j_call: TRBJ1-1
cdr3_aa: CASSSKEAFF
cdr3_nt: TGTGCCAGCAGTAGTAAGGAAGCTTTCTTT

v_call: TRBV9
clone_size: .
d_call: .
j_call: TRBJ2-7
cdr3_aa: CASSLGRFEQYF
cdr3_nt: TGTGCCAGCAGTCTCGGGCGGTTCGAGCAGTACTTC

v_call: TRBV27
clone_size: .
d_call: .
j_call: TRBJ1-1
cdr3_aa: CASSFEVVGVGTEAFF
cdr3_nt: TGTGCCAGCAGTTTTGAAGTGGTAGGGGTAGGGACTGAAGCTTTCTTT

v_call: TRBV19
clone_size: .
d_call: TRBD1
j_call: TRBJ1-1
cdr3_aa: CASSTPATGTVEAFF
cdr3_nt: TGTGCCAGTAGTACCCCCGCGACAGGGACCGTGGAAGCTTTCTTT

v_call: TRBV7-3
clone_size: .
d_call: .
j_call: TRBJ2-7
cdr3_aa: CASSLEGQGEQYF
cdr3_nt: TGTGCCAGCAGCTTGGAGGGCCAGGGCGAGCAGTACTTC

v_call: TRBV5-6
clone_size: .
d_call: .
j_call: TRBJ2-2
cdr3_aa: CASSLWARGYTGELFF
cdr3_nt: TGTGCCAGCAGCTTGTGGGCCAGGGGTTACACCGGGGAGCTGTTTTTT

v_call: TRBV19
clone_size: .
d_call: .
j_call: TRBJ1-1
cdr3_aa: CASSIGQTAYTEAFF
cdr3_nt: TGTGCCAGTAGTATAGGGCAGACAGCCTACACTGAAGCTTTCTTT

v_call: TRBV2
clone_size: once
d_call: .
j_call: TRBJ2-2
cdr3_aa: CASSESSANTGELFF
cdr3_nt: TGTGCCAGCAGTGAAAGTAGCGCGAACACCGGGGAGCTGTTTTTT

v_call: TRBV28
clone_size: .
d_call: .
j_call: TRBJ1-5
cdr3_aa: CASSFLASDQPQHF
cdr3_nt: TGTGCCAGCAGTTTTCTGGCGAGCGATCAGCCCCAGCATTTT